This entry features one TCR beta chain sequence. Data came from immunoSEQ multiplex PCR; TCRdb stores just in-frame clones and leaves some out. The sample includes approximately 200,000 clones, approximately 90% of them seen just once. The data derive from a study of blood T cell repertoires in COVID-19. Looking at the study overall: T cells, B-cell-depleted T cells, or PBMCs supplied cDNA or gDNA.

CDR1 SEHNR and CDR2 FQNEAQ come from the germline V gene (reference sequence). V trimming: 4 bases; J trimming: 6 bases; junction bases outside the gene matches: 8. The CDR3 spans 14 residues. The receptor was derived from a man aged 25 to 45 with acute or convalescent COVID-19. The V and J genes are TRBV7-9 and TRBJ1-2, with TRBD1 matching over 7 bases. The source material was peripheral blood. In DNA form, the CDR3 reads TGTGCCAGCAGCTCCCAGACAGGGAACAATGGCTACACCTTC. It is translated as CASSSQTGNNGYTF.